The 31 T cell receptor beta chains listed next were all sequenced from one sample in a study of blood T cell repertoires in COVID-19. Sequencing used immunoSEQ multiplex PCR; TCRdb keeps in-frame clones, though not all of them. The sample has over 120,000 clones, 87% seen once. The sample was peripheral blood. All receptors derive from a woman aged 50 to 65 with active or convalescent COVID-19.

V and J are TRBV7-2 and TRBJ2-2; 9 bases agree with TRBD1. The CDR3 has 16 residues. Germline lookup yields CDR1 SGHTA and CDR2 FQGNSA. V dropped 3 bases and J dropped 2; count of bases not matched to a gene: 4. The chain's CDR3 is CASSLGGQGNTGELFF. The CDR3 DNA reads TGTGCCAGCAGCTTGGGGGGACAGGGTAACACCGGGGAGCTGTTTTTT.

The V call is TRBV5-6, the J call TRBJ1-3; 7 bases are a match to TRBD1. The CDR3 consists of 14 residues. The V and J ends lost 5 bases and 2 bases, in that order; junction bases with no gene match: 4. From germline, CDR1 is SGHDT and CDR2 YYEEEE. The CDR3 protein is CASSHGTAGNTIYF. In DNA, the CDR3 is TGTGCCAGCAGTCACGGGACAGCTGGAAACACCATATATTTT.

The CDR3 DNA reads TGTGCCAGCGGCCCCGGGGTTTCCTACGAGCAGTACTTC. Its protein is CASGPGVSYEQYF. V is TRBV12-3 or TRBV12-4 and J is TRBJ2-7; possibly TRBD2 for D (5 bases). Deletions cut 8 bases from V and 1 base from J, with 12 bases between. The CDR3 is 13 amino acids.

In DNA form, the CDR3 reads TGTGCCAGCAGCCCGGACAGGTTCTCTGGAAACACCATATATTTT. This translates into CASSPDRFSGNTIYF. This chain uses TRBV6-5 with TRBJ1-3, with 7 bases matching TRBD1. The V and J ends lost 6 bases and 0 bases, in that order; junction bases with no gene match: 5. The CDR3 contains 15 residues. CDR1 MNHEY and CDR2 SVGAGI come from the germline V gene.

The V call is TRBV7-2, the J call TRBJ2-1; TRBD2 aligns across 7 bases. Germline-derived CDR1 and CDR2 are SGHTA and FQGNSA. The CDR3 covers 15 residues. J was trimmed by 10 bases and V by 4 bases; bases with no gene match: 13. CDR3 DNA sequence: TGTGCCAGCAGCTCGGGAGCGGGGCGCGGCGAGGAGCAGTTCTTC. This sequence encodes CASSSGAGRGEEQFF.

This CDR3 reads CATSESRGGINEQFF. In nucleotides, the CDR3 is TGTGCCACCAGTGAGAGTCGGGGGGGCATAAATGAGCAGTTCTTC. The chain uses TRBV24-1 and TRBJ2-1, with 8 bases lining up with TRBD2. Germline CDR1 is KGHDR and CDR2 is SFDVKD. Unmatched junction bases numbered 8, after V lost 4 bases and J lost 7 bases. CDR3 length: 15 residues.

The chain combines TRBV7-2 with TRBJ2-5; TRBD1 matches at 10 bases. The CDR3 is 15 residues long. CDR1 is SGHTA and CDR2 is FQGNSA in the germline V gene. The V gene end was trimmed by 5 bases and the J gene end by 2 bases; junction bases not matched to a gene: 5. CDR3: CASSPRDRGQETQYF. The CDR3 DNA sequence: TGTGCCAGCAGCCCCCGGGACAGGGGTCAAGAGACCCAGTACTTC.

V is TRBV5-4 and J is TRBJ2-2; the match to TRBD2 covers 8 bases. Germline V gene lookup returns CDR1 SGHNT and CDR2 YYREEE (reference sequence). V shed 4 bases, J shed 2 bases, and the junction held 7 bases outside the gene matches. The CDR3 is 16 amino acids. CDR3 sequence (DNA): TGTGCCAGCAGCCTACTGCGGACTAGCAACACCGGGGAGCTGTTTTTT. As protein: CASSLLRTSNTGELFF.

The J gene is TRBJ1-1, the V gene TRBV28; tentative D call: TRBD1 (5 bases). V was trimmed by 10 bases and J by 5 bases, leaving 23 bases between them. The germline CDR1 and CDR2 sequences are MDHEN and SYDVKM. The CDR3 is 15 residues long. As DNA, the CDR3 is TGTGCCATCTCATTAGGCGGCAGGGCGGGAACTGAAGCTTTCTTT. Amino acid sequence: CAISLGGRAGTEAFF.

The V call is TRBV7-3, the J call TRBJ2-7, with D tentatively TRBD2 (5 bases). CDR1 SGHTA and CDR2 FQGTGA come from the germline V gene. Between the trimmed V and J ends, which lost 5 bases and 4 bases, there was a span of 12 bases. The CDR3 extends over 13 amino acids. In DNA form, the CDR3 reads TGTGCCAGCAGCCGTGGAGCGGAGTACGAGCAGTACTTC. Translating gives CASSRGAEYEQYF. Full variable domain (rest looked up from reference TRBV7-3 and TRBJ2-7): GAGVSQTPSNKVTEKGKYVELRCDPISGHTALYWYRQSLGQGPEFLIYFQGTGAADDSGLPNDRFFAVRPEGSVSTLKIQRTERGDSAVYLCASSRGAEYEQYFGPGTRLTVT.

The chain links TRBV9 to TRBJ2-3, with 7 positions matching TRBD1. The V segment lost 3 bases and the J segment 4 bases; nucleotides outside the gene matches: 5. The length of the CDR3 is 14 residues. Germline V gene sequence: CDR1 SGDLS, CDR2 YYNGEE. CDR3 protein: CASSAQGRADTQYF. CDR3 coding DNA: TGTGCCAGCAGCGCACAGGGGCGGGCAGATACGCAGTATTTT.

The chain links TRBV13 to TRBJ2-7, with 8 bases fitting TRBD1. V lost 7 bases to trimming and J lost 5 bases; unmatched junction nucleotides: 16. The CDR3 runs to 16 residues. Germline V gene sequence: CDR1 PRHDT, CDR2 FYEKMQ (reference sequence). The CDR3 sequence is CASTFLRNGQGHEQYF. CDR3 DNA sequence: TGTGCCAGCACCTTCTTGCGGAACGGACAGGGCCACGAGCAGTACTTC.

The chain joins TRBV30 to TRBJ2-1, with unresolved D. The V gene lost 2 bases and the J gene lost 3 bases, with 8 bases spanning the gap. The CDR3 covers 13 residues. The germline CDR1 and CDR2 sequences are GTSNPN and SVGIG (reference sequence). This chain's CDR3 is CAWSRRNYNEQFF. The CDR3 nucleotides are TGTGCCTGGAGTCGGCGGAACTACAATGAGCAGTTCTTC.

The J gene is TRBJ1-3, the V gene TRBV7-2; possibly TRBD1 for D (6 bases). There are 17 residues in the CDR3. V gave up 5 bases and J gave up 2 bases, with 19 bases separating them. CDR1 is SGHTA and CDR2 is FQGNSA in the germline V gene. As DNA, the CDR3 is TGTGCCAGCAGCCAGGGAGGGGGAAAGGGGCCTGGAAACACCATATATTTT. Translating it yields CASSQGGGKGPGNTIYF. Supplemented by reference TRBV7-2 and TRBJ1-3, the full variable domain reads GAGVSQSPSNKVTEKGKDVELRCDPISGHTALYWYRQSLGQGLEFLIYFQGNSAPDKSGLPSDRFSAERTGGSVSTLTIQRTQQEDSAVYLCASSQGGGKGPGNTIYFGEGSWLTVV.

The gene calls are TRBV4-1 and TRBJ1-2; 9 nucleotides line up with TRBD1. Germline loops: CDR1 MGHRA, CDR2 YSYEKL. The CDR3 has 15 amino acids. The J segment lost 8 bases and the V segment lost 3 bases, leaving 10 bases of the junction unmatched. The CDR3 DNA reads as TGCGCCAGCAGCCAGCCTCGGACAGGGGAAAGCGGCTACACCTTC. Protein: CASSQPRTGESGYTF.

This clone was seen repeatedly, ten times or more. This chain joins TRBV24-1 and TRBJ2-1; weak D call: TRBD2 (5 bases). The CDR3 runs 14 residues. CDR1 is KGHDR and CDR2 is SFDVKD in the germline V gene. Trimming took 0 bases from V and 8 from J, leaving 10 bases between them. As DNA, the CDR3 is TGTGCCACCAGTGATTTGGCCCCAGCGGATGAGCAGTTCTTC. It codes for CATSDLAPADEQFF.

The J gene is TRBJ2-3, the V gene TRBV5-1, with 12 bases lining up with TRBD2. J gave up 4 bases and V 3 bases, and 3 bases lay outside the gene matches. The CDR3 consists of 15 residues. Germline V gene data show CDR1 as SGHRS and CDR2 as YFSETQ. For the CDR3, the DNA is TGCGCCAGCAGCTCTAGCGGGGGGGCCGCAGATACGCAGTATTTT. It yields the protein CASSSSGGAADTQYF.

This rearrangement joins TRBV3-1 (or the pseudogene TRBV3-2) to TRBJ2-7; 9 positions match TRBD2. V shed 1 base and J 6 bases; nucleotides not matched to a gene: 4. This CDR3 comprises 14 residues. The germline CDR1 and CDR2 sequences are LGHDT and YNNKEL (reference sequence). The CDR3 DNA is TGTGCCAGCAGCCAAGCGGGACTAGCAGTCGAGCAGTACTTC. Its translation: CASSQAGLAVEQYF.

This clone is a singleton in its sample. J is TRBJ1-5 and V is TRBV19, with 7 bases lining up with TRBD1. With V trimmed by 5 bases and J by 7 bases, 2 bases remained unmatched. CDR3 length: 12 amino acids. The germline gives CDR1 LNHDA, CDR2 SQIVND (reference sequence). CDR3 loop: CASSQTGQPQHF. The CDR3 bases are TGTGCCAGTAGTCAGACAGGGCAGCCCCAGCATTTT.

V gene TRBV19 combines with J gene TRBJ2-4; weak D call: TRBD1 (6 bases). The V gene's germline CDR1 is LNHDA and CDR2 SQIVND (reference sequence). The V and J ends lost 4 bases and 0 bases respectively, with 13 bases between them. The CDR3 loop spans 16 amino acids. The CDR3 nucleotides are TGTGCCAGTAGTACCGGACAGACTTTAGCCAAAAACATTCAGTACTTC. Amino acids: CASSTGQTLAKNIQYF.

The V gene is TRBV5-1, the J gene TRBJ1-2; the match to TRBD1 covers 9 bases. Germline assignment: CDR1 SGHRS and CDR2 YFSETQ. J lost 4 bases, V lost 0 bases, and 13 bases had no gene match. The CDR3 is 18 residues long. CDR3 sequence reads: CASSLESRGQGPAYGYTF. DNA for the CDR3: TGCGCCAGCAGCTTGGAGTCTAGGGGACAGGGACCGGCCTATGGCTACACCTTC.

The genes are TRBV15 and TRBJ1-5; D gene ambiguous. The CDR3 contains 12 residues. Trimming pared 0 bases from V and 7 bases from J, leaving 4 bases between. CDR1 and CDR2 (germline): LNHNV, YYDKDF (reference sequence). CDR3 sequence (DNA): TGTGCCACCAGCAGAGATTCACAGCCCCAGCATTTT. As protein: CATSRDSQPQHF. The whole variable domain, filled in from reference TRBV15 and TRBJ1-5, reads DAMVIQNPRYQVTQFGKPVTLSCSQTLNHNVMYWYQQKSSQAPKLLFHYYDKDFNNEADTPDNFQSRRPNTSFCFLDIRSPGLGDTAMYLCATSRDSQPQHFGDGTRLSIL.

The chain couples TRBV2 to TRBJ2-7, with 12 nucleotides matching TRBD1. Trimming removed 6 bases from V and 0 bases from J; junction bases left unmatched: 12. Per germline, CDR1 SNHLY and CDR2 FYNNEI. The CDR3 has 18 residues. This CDR3 reads CASRAPGQGAFSSYEQYF. CDR3 in DNA: TGTGCCAGCAGGGCACCGGGACAGGGGGCTTTCAGCTCCTACGAGCAGTACTTC.

The V call is TRBV9, the J call TRBJ1-1, with D perhaps matching TRBD1 (6 bases). This CDR3 has 14 residues. Trimming stripped 0 bases from V and 4 bases from J, with 10 bases between. CDR1 is SGDLS, CDR2 YYNGEE, per germline. CDR3 amino acids: CASSVEVGGTEAFF. CDR3 in DNA: TGTGCCAGCAGCGTAGAAGTAGGGGGCACTGAAGCTTTCTTT.

The V and J genes are TRBV12-5 and TRBJ1-2; 7 nucleotides match TRBD1. The CDR3 covers 13 residues. With V trimmed by 6 bases and J by 6 bases, 7 bases remained unmatched. The germline V gene has CDR1 LGHNT and CDR2 FRNRAP. The CDR3 here is CASGAGGPDGYTF. The CDR3 DNA reads TGTGCTAGTGGGGCAGGGGGTCCAGATGGCTACACCTTC.

In its sample, this clone was seen once. The J gene is TRBJ2-3, the V gene TRBV4-1, with 7 bases that match TRBD2. J was trimmed by 1 base and V by 4 bases; bases with no gene match: 8. The CDR3 sequence is 16 residues long. Per the germline V gene, CDR1 is MGHRA and CDR2 is YSYEKL. The CDR3 DNA reads TGCGCCAGCAGCCGGGAAGCGGGGACCGGCACAGATACGCAGTATTTT. Its translation is CASSREAGTGTDTQYF.

This chain joins TRBV9 and TRBJ2-5; 10 bases fit TRBD2. Germline V gives CDR1 SGDLS, CDR2 YYNGEE. Trimming at V came to 0 bases and at J to 3 bases, leaving 11 bases not matched to a gene. The CDR3 length is 18 residues. The DNA for the CDR3 is TGTGCCAGCAGCGTAGATCCTCCAAGCGGGGGGGCCGAAGAGACCCAGTACTTC. The encoded protein is CASSVDPPSGGAEETQYF.

The rearrangement uses TRBV4-1 and TRBJ2-5; D might be TRBD1 (6 bases). There are 15 residues in the CDR3. CDR1 MGHRA and CDR2 YSYEKL come from the germline V gene. V dropped 0 bases and J dropped 5 bases, with 13 bases sitting between them. Here the CDR3 reads CASSQDEGTGETQYF. The CDR3 DNA is TGCGCCAGCAGCCAAGATGAAGGTACAGGGGAGACCCAGTACTTC.

J is TRBJ2-3 and V is TRBV20-1; perhaps TRBD2 as D (6 bases). CDR1 and CDR2 (germline): DFQATT, SNEGSKA (reference sequence). Trimming pared 3 bases from V and 6 bases from J, leaving 19 bases between. CDR3 size: 15 residues. CDR3 nucleotide sequence: TGCAGTGCTAGTTCCATTGGGGCGGGAAGGGATACGCAGTATTTT. It codes for CSASSIGAGRDTQYF.

In this sample, this clone turned up many times. This chain links TRBV12-5 with TRBJ1-5; D is uncertain. V was shortened by 0 bases and J by 3 bases, with 12 bases between the two germline ends. The CDR3 has 16 residues. The germline CDR1 and CDR2 sequences are LGHNT and FRNRAP. As DNA, the CDR3 is TGTGCTAGTGGTTTGGTACGGTCCGGGGTCAATCAGCCCCAGCATTTT. It yields the protein CASGLVRSGVNQPQHF.

The chain joins TRBV18 to TRBJ1-2; D remains ambiguous. Trimming pared 4 bases from V and 5 bases from J, leaving 8 bases between. Germline CDR1 KGHSH, CDR2 LQKENI. This CDR3 has 12 amino acids. The CDR3 sequence: CASSLPRYGYTF. The CDR3 DNA is TGTGCCAGCTCACTACCGCGTTATGGCTACACCTTC.